These 27 T cell receptor beta chains came from one sample sequenced in a study of T cells in Graves' hyperthyroidism and ophthalmopathy. The CDR3 regions of TCR beta were amplified from RNA transcripts. The primer set for the first-round RT-PCR of the TCR CDR3 was HTBI. Via MiXCR, TCRdb re-called the multiplex PCR reads, giving one row per CDR3 protein. The top ten clones hold approximately 10% of a sample with 300,000 to 450,000 distinct CDR3 sequences, roughly 14% of them seen once. Sequencing input: blood. These receptors all come from a woman aged 55-75 years with Graves' hyperthyroidism.

The sample holds many counts of this clonotype. The chain combines TRBV5-1 with TRBJ2-7, with D perhaps TRBD1 (5 bases). CDR1 and CDR2 from the germline V gene are SGHRS and YFSETQ. CDR3 length: 15 amino acids. Trimming left V 0 bases short and J 3 bases short, with 13 bases between. CDR3 sequence (DNA): TGCGCCAGCAGCTTGGAGCCAGGGTATATCTACGAGCAGTACTTC. Translating gives CASSLEPGYIYEQYF.

This clonotype showed up just a few times. This chain uses TRBV18 with TRBJ2-1, with 9 bases fitting TRBD1. The CDR3 length is 14 residues. Germline-derived CDR1 and CDR2 are KGHSH and LQKENI. The V segment lost 3 bases and the J segment 9 bases; nucleotides outside the gene matches: 6. Here the CDR3 reads CASSPGTGMGEQFF. In DNA, the CDR3 is TGTGCCAGCTCACCGGGGACAGGGATGGGTGAGCAGTTCTTC.

The chain is built from TRBV10-3 and TRBJ2-5, with TRBD2 matching over 13 bases. Germline-derived CDR1 and CDR2 are ENHRY and SYGVKD. V lost 6 bases, J lost 1 base, and 8 bases stayed unmatched. The CDR3 is made up of 17 amino acids. In DNA, the CDR3 is TGTGCCATCAGAGGGACTAGCGGGAAGGAGGGCCAAGAGACCCAGTACTTC. Amino acids: CAIRGTSGKEGQETQYF.

This clonotype was detected many times. V is TRBV6-1 and J is TRBJ2-3; perhaps TRBD2 as D (6 bases). CDR1 MNHNS and CDR2 SASEGT come from the germline V gene. V was cut by 1 base and J by 2 bases, with 13 bases left in between. CDR3 length equals 16 residues. The CDR3 sequence: CASSEGVAVDTDTQYF. DNA of the CDR3: TGTGCCAGCAGTGAAGGAGTAGCGGTAGACACAGATACGCAGTATTTT.

This chain connects TRBV2 to TRBJ2-1, with 9 nucleotides matching TRBD1. CDR3 size: 13 residues. V lost 11 bases to trimming and J lost 4 bases; unmatched junction nucleotides: 6. Germline CDR1 reads SNHLY; CDR2 reads FYNNEI. CDR3 in amino acids: CAGQGTDYNEQFF. CDR3 sequence (DNA): TGTGCCGGACAGGGGACTGATTACAATGAGCAGTTCTTC.

There are a few counts of this clonotype. This chain connects TRBV7-3 to TRBJ2-4; the D gene is possibly TRBD2 (6 bases). Deletions cut 4 bases from V and 0 bases from J, with 7 bases between. The CDR3 sequence is 14 residues long. From germline, CDR1 is SGHTA and CDR2 FQGTGA. DNA for the CDR3: TGTGCCAGCAGCTCGGGGGTAGCCAAAAACATTCAGTACTTC. This translates into CASSSGVAKNIQYF.

The V and J genes are TRBV19 and TRBJ1-2, with 8 bases that match TRBD1. The CDR3 runs 15 residues. Looked up from germline, CDR1 is LNHDA and CDR2 is SQIVND (reference sequence). The trim removed 6 bases at V and 4 bases at J, leaving 10 bases unmatched. The CDR3 coding sequence is TGTGCCAGTAGCATACCCCACAGGGGGACCTATGGCTACACCTTC. Its translation: CASSIPHRGTYGYTF. Using reference TRBV19 and TRBJ1-2 for the parts outside the CDR3, the full variable domain is DGGITQSPKYLFRKEGQNVTLSCEQNLNHDAMYWYRQDPGQGLRLIYYSQIVNDFQKGDIAEGYSVSREKKESFPLTVTSAQKNPTAFYLCASSIPHRGTYGYTFGSGTRLTVV.

There are a few counts of this clonotype. V usage is TRBV10-3 and J usage is TRBJ2-1; D is possibly TRBD1 (6 bases). The germline gives CDR1 ENHRY, CDR2 SYGVKD. The CDR3 has 11 amino acids. Between the trimmed V and J ends, which lost 3 bases and 10 bases, there was a span of 7 bases. The CDR3, as DNA: TGTGCCATCAGTGAAGGACAGGAGCAGTTCTTC. Protein sequence: CAISEGQEQFF.

This chain uses TRBV27 with TRBJ2-2; perhaps TRBD2 as D (6 bases). This CDR3 is 14 amino acids long. Germline-derived CDR1 and CDR2 are MNHEY and SMNVEV (reference sequence). The ends were cut back, 6 bases at V and 9 bases at J, with 17 bases in the middle. DNA for the CDR3: TGTGCCAGCAGGCCTCAGTCCAGCGGGTGGGAGCTGTTTTTT. Protein product: CASRPQSSGWELFF.

This clonotype has at least ten counts. The chain carries TRBV24-1 and TRBJ1-2, with D maybe TRBD1 (6 bases). CDR3 size: 17 residues. From germline, CDR1 is KGHDR and CDR2 SFDVKD. V lost 2 bases and J 0 bases, leaving 15 bases between the germline ends. The CDR3 DNA reads TGTGCCACCAGTGATTCAGGGGTCAACGGAGCTAACTATGGCTACACCTTC. Translating it yields CATSDSGVNGANYGYTF.

The sample holds a few counts of this clonotype. J is TRBJ2-7 and V is TRBV5-8; 7 positions agree with TRBD2. Losses at the gene ends were 4 bases for V and 3 bases for J; bases not matched to a gene: 7. In germline, CDR1 is SGHTS, CDR2 YDEGEE. This CDR3 has 14 amino acids. The CDR3 DNA is TGTGCCAGCAGCATCACCGGGAGGTACTACGAGCAGTACTTC. Amino acid sequence: CASSITGRYYEQYF.

This clonotype came up many times. V is TRBV30 and J is TRBJ2-3; the D is unclear. This CDR3 is 13 amino acids long. Germline V gene data show CDR1 as GTSNPN and CDR2 as SVGIG (reference sequence). With 1 base removed from V and 0 bases from J, the gap between germline ends came to 5 bases. The CDR3 is CAWSGDSTDTQYF. In nucleotides, the CDR3 is TGTGCCTGGAGTGGAGATAGCACAGATACGCAGTATTTT.

This clonotype occurred a few times. V and J are TRBV7-2 and TRBJ1-6, with D hard to call. CDR3 length: 14 residues. Germline CDR1 is SGHTA and CDR2 is FQGNSA. Trimming cost V 5 bases and J 7 bases, with 12 bases left between them. The CDR3 sequence is CASSLSSVNSPLHF. CDR3 in DNA: TGTGCCAGCAGCCTTTCGTCAGTCAATTCACCCCTCCACTTT.

This clonotype was seen repeatedly, ten times or more. The chain uses TRBV18 and TRBJ1-2; D might be TRBD1 (6 bases). The CDR3 sequence is 15 residues long. From germline, CDR1 is KGHSH and CDR2 LQKENI. The V end was cut by 2 bases, the J end by 5 bases, with 15 bases between. For the CDR3, the DNA is TGTGCCAGCTCACCAAGAGACGGGGGCTTTTATGGCTACACCTTC. Translation gives CASSPRDGGFYGYTF.

This clonotype came up many times. The genes are TRBV7-9 and TRBJ2-2; the D gene is possibly TRBD2 (6 bases). Per the germline V gene, CDR1 is SEHNR and CDR2 is FQNEAQ (reference sequence). CDR3 length equals 15 residues. V lost 8 bases, J lost 1 base, and 14 bases lay in between. The CDR3 loop reads CASHRRRENTGELFF. The DNA of the CDR3 is TGTGCCAGCCATAGACGGCGGGAGAACACCGGGGAGCTGTTTTTT. Complete variable domain (other parts from reference TRBV7-9 and TRBJ2-2): DTGVSQNPRHKITKRGQNVTFRCDPISEHNRLYWYRQTLGQGPEFLTYFQNEAQLEKSRLLSDRFSAERPKGSFSTLEIQRTEQGDSAMYLCASHRRRENTGELFFGEGSRLTVL.

This clonotype came up many times. V is TRBV30 and J is TRBJ2-7; no definite D call. CDR1 and CDR2 from the germline V gene are GTSNPN and SVGIG (reference sequence). The V end was cut by 0 bases, the J end by 3 bases, with 9 bases between. The CDR3 extends over 13 amino acids. The CDR3 DNA reads TGTGCCTGGAGTGTAACTACCTACTACGAGCAGTACTTC. Its protein is CAWSVTTYYEQYF. The full variable domain, rest sourced from reference TRBV30 and TRBJ2-7, is SQTIHQWPATLVQPVGSPLSLECTVEGTSNPNLYWYRQAAGRGLQLLFYSVGIGQISSEVPQNLSASRPQDRQFILSSKKLLLSDSGFYLCAWSVTTYYEQYFGPGTRLTVT.

This clonotype was seen a few times. CDR3 protein: CASSFLYSEQFF. Here the CDR3 DNA reads TGTGCCAGCAGTTTTTTGTACTCTGAGCAGTTCTTC. This rearrangement joins TRBV27 to TRBJ2-1; D remains ambiguous. Germline V gene sequence: CDR1 MNHEY, CDR2 SMNVEV (reference sequence). The V gene lost 3 bases and the J gene lost 9 bases, with 9 bases spanning the gap. The CDR3 extends over 12 amino acids.

This clonotype was observed at least ten times. The chain links TRBV10-3 to TRBJ2-7; TRBD1 is a possible D gene (5 bases). CDR1 and CDR2 from the germline V gene are ENHRY and SYGVKD. The CDR3 sequence is 13 residues long. The V end was cut by 1 base, the J end by 3 bases, with 7 bases between. The CDR3 reads CAISEFQGYEQYF. In DNA, the CDR3 is TGTGCCATCAGTGAGTTCCAGGGCTACGAGCAGTACTTC.

Many counts were recorded for this clonotype. CDR3: CSASTGGEETQYF. CDR3 DNA: TGCAGTGCGAGCACGGGGGGTGAGGAGACCCAGTACTTC. The chain employs TRBV20-1 and TRBJ2-5; TRBD2 agrees at 7 bases. CDR3 length: 13 amino acids. Germline V gene data show CDR1 as DFQATT and CDR2 as SNEGSKA (reference sequence). V was clipped by 6 bases and J by 5 bases; unmatched bases: 9.

J is TRBJ2-2 and V is TRBV7-9; 14 bases are a match to TRBD2. The germline V gene has CDR1 SEHNR and CDR2 FQNEAQ (reference sequence). Trimming removed 4 bases from V and 1 base from J; junction bases left unmatched: 2. The CDR3 consists of 17 residues. CDR3 in amino acids: CASSWGLAGVNTGELFF. CDR3 nucleotides: TGTGCCAGCAGCTGGGGACTAGCGGGGGTGAACACCGGGGAGCTGTTTTTT.

Many counts were recorded for this clonotype. J is TRBJ1-1 and V is TRBV3-1, with unresolved D. This CDR3 spans 11 amino acids. Germline lookup yields CDR1 LGHDT and CDR2 YNNKEL (reference sequence). The V end lost 3 bases, the J end lost 3 bases, and 2 bases lay between the germline ends. The CDR3, as DNA: TGTGCCAGCAGCCAGGACACTGAAGCTTTCTTT. Translation: CASSQDTEAFF. Filled out from reference TRBV3-1 and TRBJ1-1, the complete variable domain reads DTAVSQTPKYLVTQMGNDKSIKCEQNLGHDTMYWYKQDSKKFLKIMFSYNNKELIINETVPNRFSPKSPDKAHLNLHINSLELGDSAVYFCASSQDTEAFFGQGTRLTVV.

This clonotype was counted at least ten times. The chain uses TRBV27 and TRBJ2-7, with a weak D call TRBD1 (6 bases). V lost 6 bases to trimming and J lost 5 bases, with 14 bases between them. CDR3 length: 13 residues. In germline, CDR1 is MNHEY, CDR2 SMNVEV (reference sequence). CDR3 in DNA: TGTGCCAGCAGGAGGGACATCGCGGACGAGCAGTACTTC. Its protein is CASRRDIADEQYF.

This clonotype was seen ten or more times. The CDR3 bases are TGTGCCAGCAGCTTGAACCAGCCGGGCATTCAGTACTTC. Protein sequence: CASSLNQPGIQYF. The J gene is TRBJ2-4, the V gene TRBV12-3 or TRBV12-4; D is ambiguous. The CDR3 spans 13 residues. V was clipped by 6 bases and J by 9 bases, with 15 bases between them.

This clonotype was found many times. V and J are TRBV30 and TRBJ2-5; D remains unclear. The germline V gene encodes CDR1 GTSNPN and CDR2 SVGIG (reference sequence). The CDR3 is 13 amino acids. V shed 0 bases and J shed 2 bases, with 7 bases lying between them. The CDR3 DNA follows: TGTGCCTGGAGTGTAGGGCAGCAAGAGACCCAGTACTTC. It translates to CAWSVGQQETQYF.

There are many counts of this clonotype. The rearrangement uses TRBV7-9 and TRBJ2-2; D not resolved. Germline CDR1 is SEHNR and CDR2 is FQNEAQ (reference sequence). V shed 5 bases and J shed 5 bases, with 6 bases lying between them. This CDR3 comprises 12 residues. In DNA, the CDR3 is TGTGCCAGCAGCCCCGCGACCGGGGAGCTGTTTTTT. This translates into CASSPATGELFF.

J is TRBJ2-7 and V is TRBV7-9, with 15 bases identical to TRBD2. J lost 2 bases, V lost 5 bases, and 4 bases had no gene match. CDR1 SEHNR and CDR2 FQNEAQ come from the germline V gene (reference sequence). CDR3 size: 16 residues. The CDR3 region has the DNA TGTGCCAGCAGCATCGGGACTAGCGGGAGGCCCTACGAGCAGTACTTC. Protein: CASSIGTSGRPYEQYF. The whole variable domain, remainder taken from reference TRBV7-9 and TRBJ2-7, is DTGVSQNPRHKITKRGQNVTFRCDPISEHNRLYWYRQTLGQGPEFLTYFQNEAQLEKSRLLSDRFSAERPKGSFSTLEIQRTEQGDSAMYLCASSIGTSGRPYEQYFGPGTRLTVT.

This clonotype was seen many times. This sequence joins TRBV6-5 and TRBJ1-2; a weak D match, TRBD1 (6 bases). Trimming stripped 0 bases from V and 2 bases from J, with 13 bases between. The CDR3 runs 16 residues. CDR1 MNHEY and CDR2 SVGAGI come from the germline V gene. CDR3 in amino acids: CASSYSSARGNYGYTF. CDR3 bases: TGTGCCAGCAGTTACTCGAGTGCCAGGGGCAACTATGGCTACACCTTC.